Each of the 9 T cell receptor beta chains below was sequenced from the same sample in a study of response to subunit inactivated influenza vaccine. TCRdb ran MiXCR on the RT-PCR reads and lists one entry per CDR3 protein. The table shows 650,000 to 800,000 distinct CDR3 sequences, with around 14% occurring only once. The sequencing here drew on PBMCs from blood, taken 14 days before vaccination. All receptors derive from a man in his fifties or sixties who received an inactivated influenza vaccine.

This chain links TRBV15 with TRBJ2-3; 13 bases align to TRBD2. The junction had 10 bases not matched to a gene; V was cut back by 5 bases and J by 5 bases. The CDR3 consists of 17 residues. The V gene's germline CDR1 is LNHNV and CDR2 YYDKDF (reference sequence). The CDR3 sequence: CATSLITSGRAVDTQYF. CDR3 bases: TGTGCCACCAGCCTTATTACTAGCGGGAGGGCCGTAGATACGCAGTATTTT.

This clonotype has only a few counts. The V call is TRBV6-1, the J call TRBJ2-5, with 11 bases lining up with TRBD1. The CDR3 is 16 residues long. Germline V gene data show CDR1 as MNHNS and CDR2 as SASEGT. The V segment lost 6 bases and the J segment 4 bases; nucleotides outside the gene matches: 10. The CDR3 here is CASSGPGQGVRETQYF. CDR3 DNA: TGTGCCAGCAGCGGTCCGGGACAGGGGGTTCGAGAGACCCAGTACTTC.

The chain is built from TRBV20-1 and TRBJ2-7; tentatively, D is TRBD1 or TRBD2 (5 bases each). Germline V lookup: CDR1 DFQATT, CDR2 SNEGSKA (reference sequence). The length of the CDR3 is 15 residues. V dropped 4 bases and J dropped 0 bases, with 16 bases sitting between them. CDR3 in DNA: TGCAGTGCTATCCCCGGGACCAAAGCCTCCTACGAGCAGTACTTC. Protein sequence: CSAIPGTKASYEQYF.

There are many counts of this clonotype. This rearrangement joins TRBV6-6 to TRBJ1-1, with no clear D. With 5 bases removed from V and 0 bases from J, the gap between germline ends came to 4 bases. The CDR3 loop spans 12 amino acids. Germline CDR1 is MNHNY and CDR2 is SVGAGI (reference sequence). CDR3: CASSRLNTEAFF. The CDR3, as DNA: TGTGCCAGCAGTAGGCTGAACACTGAAGCTTTCTTT.

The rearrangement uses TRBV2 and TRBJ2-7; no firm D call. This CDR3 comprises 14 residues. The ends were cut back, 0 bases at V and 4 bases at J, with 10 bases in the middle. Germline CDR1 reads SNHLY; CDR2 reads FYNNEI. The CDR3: CASSEATVRYEQYF. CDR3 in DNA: TGTGCCAGCAGTGAAGCTACAGTGCGGTACGAGCAGTACTTC.

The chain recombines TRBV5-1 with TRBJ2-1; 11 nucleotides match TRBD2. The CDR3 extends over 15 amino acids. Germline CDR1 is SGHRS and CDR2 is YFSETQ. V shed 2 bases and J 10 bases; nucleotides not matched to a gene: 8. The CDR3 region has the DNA TGCGCCAGCAGCTTCAGTACTAGCGGGAGTGGCGAGCAGTTCTTC. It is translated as CASSFSTSGSGEQFF.

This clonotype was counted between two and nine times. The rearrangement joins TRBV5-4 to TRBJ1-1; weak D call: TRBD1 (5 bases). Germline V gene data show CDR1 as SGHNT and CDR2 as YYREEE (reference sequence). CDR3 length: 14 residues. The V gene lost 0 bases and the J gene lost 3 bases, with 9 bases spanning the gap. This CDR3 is CASSLGAGHTEAFF. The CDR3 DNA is TGTGCCAGCAGCTTGGGGGCAGGGCACACTGAAGCTTTCTTT.

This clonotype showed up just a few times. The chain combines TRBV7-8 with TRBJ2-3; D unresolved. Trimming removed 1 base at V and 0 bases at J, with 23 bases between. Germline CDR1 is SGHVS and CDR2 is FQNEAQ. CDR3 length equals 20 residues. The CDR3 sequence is CASSLVTVAGRLSSTDTQYF. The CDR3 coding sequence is TGTGCCAGCAGCTTAGTAACAGTGGCAGGCCGACTTTCTAGCACAGATACGCAGTATTTT.

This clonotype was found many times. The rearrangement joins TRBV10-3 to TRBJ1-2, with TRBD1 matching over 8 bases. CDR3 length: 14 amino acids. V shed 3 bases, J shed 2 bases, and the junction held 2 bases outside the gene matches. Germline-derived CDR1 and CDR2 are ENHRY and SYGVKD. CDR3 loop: CAISEQGVNYGYTF. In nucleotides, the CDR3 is TGTGCCATCAGTGAACAGGGGGTCAACTATGGCTACACCTTC.